One and the same sample provided the 10 T cell receptor beta chains below, sequenced in a study of blood T cell repertoires in COVID-19. Sequencing was performed with immunoSEQ multiplex PCR; in TCRdb, only in-frame clones are kept and a portion is missing. The sample records 310,000 or so clones, around 90% being singletons. Specimen: PBMCs or T cells enriched from blood (not recorded which). These receptors were collected from a woman between 18 and 29 years old with acute COVID-19.

The chain joins TRBV19 to TRBJ2-7; D is perhaps TRBD1 (6 bases). The CDR3 totals 15 residues. Germline values: CDR1 LNHDA, CDR2 SQIVND (reference sequence). V was pared by 5 bases and J by 3 bases, with 17 bases between. CDR3 coding DNA: TGTGCCAGTAGTGAAACAGGGAAACTCCGCTACGAGCAGTACTTC. Translated, it gives CASSETGKLRYEQYF.

The chain uses TRBV3-1 (or the pseudogene TRBV3-2) and TRBJ2-5; no clear D. This CDR3 region has 17 residues. The germline gives CDR1 LGHDT, CDR2 YNNKEL (reference sequence). V was cut by 1 base and J by 1 base, with 16 bases left in between. The CDR3 here is CASSQGFGGDGQETQYF. The CDR3 bases are TGTGCCAGCAGCCAAGGGTTCGGTGGAGACGGCCAAGAGACCCAGTACTTC.

The V and J genes are TRBV9 and TRBJ2-1; no clear D. The CDR3 contains 16 residues. Germline assignment: CDR1 SGDLS and CDR2 YYNGEE. V lost 5 bases and J lost 3, with 18 bases in between. CDR3 sequence reads: CASSEKLELYYNEQFF. CDR3 bases: TGTGCCAGCAGTGAAAAACTCGAACTCTACTACAATGAGCAGTTCTTC.

This clone was seen only once. The V gene is TRBV7-9, the J gene TRBJ2-7, with TRBD2 as a possible D gene (6 bases). Deletions cut 2 bases from V and 0 bases from J, with 14 bases between. CDR3 size: 16 residues. Germline V lookup: CDR1 SEHNR, CDR2 FQNEAQ (reference sequence). CDR3 loop: CASSLTGSGPSYEQYF. The CDR3 DNA reads TGTGCCAGCAGCTTAACTGGTAGCGGACCCTCCTACGAGCAGTACTTC.

The chain is built from TRBV6-1 and TRBJ1-2; 10 nucleotides agree with TRBD1. The V segment lost 1 base and the J segment 7 bases; nucleotides outside the gene matches: 6. Germline CDR1 is MNHNS and CDR2 is SASEGT. CDR3 length: 15 amino acids. CDR3 protein: CASSEVGTGVLGYTF. CDR3 nucleotides: TGTGCCAGCAGTGAAGTGGGGACAGGGGTACTTGGCTACACCTTC.

In regard to this clone: Other DNA sequences in the sample encode the same CDR3. The V gene is TRBV9, the J gene TRBJ1-1; D is possibly TRBD1 (6 bases). This CDR3 comprises 13 residues. Germline CDR1 SGDLS, CDR2 YYNGEE. Trimming took off 4 bases at V and 1 base at J, with 8 bases between the two ends. The CDR3 nucleotides are TGTGCCAGCAGCCCCAGGGGGAACACTGAAGCTTTCTTT. Translating it yields CASSPRGNTEAFF.

The V call is TRBV12-5, the J call TRBJ2-1; maybe TRBD2 (6 bases). The CDR3 contains 18 residues. Per germline, CDR1 LGHNT and CDR2 FRNRAP. Trimming stripped 5 bases from V and 3 bases from J, with 23 bases between. CDR3 loop: CASGSPSSGWLDYNEQFF. CDR3 in DNA: TGTGCTAGTGGTAGTCCCTCGAGCGGGTGGCTAGACTACAATGAGCAGTTCTTC.

About this clone itself: Other nucleotide sequences in the sample specify the same CDR3. The chain uses TRBV7-9 and TRBJ2-2, with D hard to call. Between the trimmed V and J ends, which lost 3 bases and 4 bases, there was a span of 6 bases. Per germline, CDR1 SEHNR and CDR2 FQNEAQ (reference sequence). This CDR3 spans 13 amino acids. The CDR3 reads CASSFSGTGELFF. The CDR3 bases are TGTGCCAGCAGCTTTTCAGGCACCGGGGAGCTGTTTTTT.

V is TRBV3-1 (or the pseudogene TRBV3-2) and J is TRBJ1-4; D might be TRBD1 (5 bases). V was trimmed by 1 base and J by 5 bases, leaving 11 bases between them. Germline V gene lookup returns CDR1 LGHDT and CDR2 YNNKEL (reference sequence). The CDR3 runs to 15 residues. This CDR3 reads CASSQVGRGNEKLFF. DNA for the CDR3: TGTGCCAGCAGCCAAGTTGGGAGGGGAAATGAAAAACTGTTTTTT.

The rearrangement joins TRBV29-1 to TRBJ1-2, with 8 bases identical to TRBD1. Unmatched junction bases numbered 13, after V lost 4 bases and J lost 6 bases. Germline-derived CDR1 and CDR2 are SQVTM and ANQGSEA. This CDR3 comprises 15 residues. CDR3 DNA: TGCAGCGTTGGGACCTGGACAGGGACCGGGGATGGCTACACCTTC. It specifies CSVGTWTGTGDGYTF.